This T cell receptor (beta chain) was captured in a study of blood T cell repertoires in COVID-19. On the study more broadly: Sources were T cells, B-cell-depleted T cells, or PBMCs; the material itself was cDNA or gDNA.

Trimming left V 0 bases short and J 1 base short, with 10 bases between. From germline, CDR1 is KGHSH and CDR2 LQKENI. CDR3 length: 15 residues. Participants reported their clinical history, and cohort assignment relied on those reports. Here immunoSEQ multiplex PCR was the method, and the copy in TCRdb shows in-frame clones only, minus some. The sample gives about 210,000 clones, 81% of which show up once; 8.9% is in the top ten. The sequenced material came from PBMCs or T cells enriched from blood (not recorded which). The V gene is TRBV18, the J gene TRBJ2-7; maybe TRBD1 (7 bases). This TCR came from a woman in her fifties or sixties with acute COVID-19. This chain's CDR3 is CASSPPAGGSYEQYF. The CDR3 DNA sequence: TGTGCCAGCTCACCACCTGCAGGGGGGTCCTACGAGCAGTACTTC.